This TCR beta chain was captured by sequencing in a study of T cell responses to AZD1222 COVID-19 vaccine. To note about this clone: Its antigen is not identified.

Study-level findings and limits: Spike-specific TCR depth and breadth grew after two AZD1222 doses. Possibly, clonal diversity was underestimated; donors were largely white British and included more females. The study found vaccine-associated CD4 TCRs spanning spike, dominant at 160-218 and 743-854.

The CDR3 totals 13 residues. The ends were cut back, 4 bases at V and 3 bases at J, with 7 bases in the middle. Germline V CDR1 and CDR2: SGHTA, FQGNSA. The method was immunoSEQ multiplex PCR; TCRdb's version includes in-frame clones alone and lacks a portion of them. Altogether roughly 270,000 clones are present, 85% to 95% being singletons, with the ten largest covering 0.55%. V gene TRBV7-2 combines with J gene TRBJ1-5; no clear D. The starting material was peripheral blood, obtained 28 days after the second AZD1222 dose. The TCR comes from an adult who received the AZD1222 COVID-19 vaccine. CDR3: CASSSQDNQPQHF. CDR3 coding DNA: TGTGCCAGCAGCTCCCAGGACAATCAGCCCCAGCATTTT. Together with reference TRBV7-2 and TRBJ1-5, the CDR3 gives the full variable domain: GAGVSQSPSNKVTEKGKDVELRCDPISGHTALYWYRQSLGQGLEFLIYFQGNSAPDKSGLPSDRFSAERTGGSVSTLTIQRTQQEDSAVYLCASSSQDNQPQHFGDGTRLSIL.